The 11 T cell receptor beta chains listed next were all sequenced from one sample in a study of radiotherapy plus CTLA-4 blockade in lung cancer. The method was immunoSEQ multiplex PCR; TCRdb's version includes in-frame clones alone and lacks a portion of them. The sample shows about 85,000 clones, roughly 86% of them seen only once. The specimen comprised peripheral blood, sampled from a patient treated with radiotherapy plus ipilimumab. All receptors derive from a human donor with non-small cell lung cancer who had a partial response to radiotherapy plus ipilimumab.

Worth noting for this clone: One junction end disagrees with the germline gene, perhaps due to a read error. The J gene is TRBJ2-2, the V gene TRBV7-7; 7 bases line up with TRBD2. Germline values: CDR1 SSHAT, CDR2 FNYEAQ (reference sequence). CDR3 length: 16 amino acids. This chain's CDR3 is CASSLEIAGNTGELFF. The CDR3 nucleotides are TGTGCTAGCAGCTTAGAAATAGCGGGGAACACCGGGGAGCTGTTTTTT.

This clone was seen a single time. The chain recombines TRBV15 with TRBJ1-4; tentative D call: TRBD1 (5 bases). V was trimmed by 5 bases and J by 8 bases, leaving 21 bases between them. The CDR3 totals 16 residues. Per the germline V gene, CDR1 is LNHNV and CDR2 is YYDKDF (reference sequence). DNA of the CDR3: TGTGCCACCAGCCCCCGGCCGGGACTAAGTGTGGAAAAACTGTTTTTT. Encoded protein: CATSPRPGLSVEKLFF.

This sequence joins TRBV6-1 and TRBJ1-6; weak D call: TRBD1 (5 bases). CDR1 and CDR2 (germline): MNHNS, SASEGT. The CDR3 has 14 amino acids. Trimming pared 6 bases from V and 4 bases from J, leaving 10 bases between. The CDR3 here is CASSGGRYNSPLHF. The CDR3 DNA follows: TGTGCCAGCAGCGGGGGACGGTATAATTCACCCCTCCACTTT.

V is TRBV5-5 and J is TRBJ2-3, with D uncertain. The V gene lost 3 bases and the J gene lost 0 bases, with 11 bases spanning the gap. CDR3 size: 15 residues. The germline CDR1 and CDR2 sequences are SGHKS and YYEKEE (reference sequence). CDR3 amino acids: CASSSTPASTDTQYF. In DNA form, the CDR3 reads TGTGCCAGCAGCTCGACTCCCGCAAGCACAGATACGCAGTATTTT.

The chain has TRBV18 and TRBJ1-1, with 10 bases lining up with TRBD1. The CDR3 loop spans 16 amino acids. J gave up 5 bases and V 3 bases, and 9 bases lay outside the gene matches. The germline gives CDR1 KGHSH, CDR2 LQKENI. The CDR3 bases are TGTGCCAGCTCACCGGGTACCGGGACAGGGGAAACTGAAGCTTTCTTT. Translation gives CASSPGTGTGETEAFF.

This chain connects TRBV4-3 to TRBJ2-5; D not certain. The CDR3 has 16 residues. V lost 3 bases and J 2 bases, leaving 16 bases between the germline ends. Germline CDR1 and CDR2: LGHNA and YSLEER. In DNA, the CDR3 is TGCGCCAGCAGCCATCCAACACAGTTTTCTCAAGAGACCCAGTACTTC. Translated: CASSHPTQFSQETQYF.

V and J are TRBV19 and TRBJ1-1, with D possibly TRBD1 on 6 matching bases. The CDR3 runs to 12 residues. Germline CDR1 and CDR2: LNHDA and SQIVND (reference sequence). With 7 bases removed from V and 5 bases from J, the gap between germline ends came to 11 bases. As DNA, the CDR3 is TGTGCCAGTAACGTCAGGGGAACTGAAGCTTTCTTT. Translating it yields CASNVRGTEAFF.

This sequence joins TRBV7-8 and TRBJ1-5; no clear D gene. V shed 1 base and J shed 5 bases, with 9 bases lying between them. CDR1 and CDR2 from the germline V gene are SGHVS and FQNEAQ. The CDR3 has 14 amino acids. The CDR3 nucleotides read TGTGCCAGCAGCTTAGAAACTTTTTATCAGCCCCAGCATTTT. As protein: CASSLETFYQPQHF.

The chain recombines TRBV2 with TRBJ2-2, with D possibly matching TRBD2 (6 bases). V lost 8 bases and J lost 2, with 12 bases in between. This CDR3 is 14 amino acids long. Germline V gene sequence: CDR1 SNHLY, CDR2 FYNNEI. The CDR3 nucleotides are TGTGCCAGCGTCAGCGGACTAAACACCGGGGAGCTGTTTTTT. It specifies CASVSGLNTGELFF.

This rearrangement joins TRBV5-1 to TRBJ2-1; TRBD1 aligns across 10 bases. Germline V CDR1 and CDR2: SGHRS, YFSETQ. Unmatched junction bases numbered 14, after V lost 4 bases and J lost 7 bases. This CDR3 contains 17 residues. The DNA for the CDR3 is TGCGCCAGCAGCCCCCTTTTGATGACAGGGGGCTCGAATGAGCAGTTCTTC. This encodes CASSPLLMTGGSNEQFF.

The V gene is TRBV4-1, the J gene TRBJ2-1; 7 nucleotides match TRBD2. CDR3 length: 19 residues. Unmatched junction bases numbered 16, after V lost 5 bases and J lost 0 bases. In germline, CDR1 is MGHRA, CDR2 YSYEKL. This CDR3 is CASSGGGRAVPSSYNEQFF. The CDR3 coding sequence is TGCGCCAGCAGCGGGGGGGGGAGGGCCGTCCCGAGCTCCTACAATGAGCAGTTCTTC.